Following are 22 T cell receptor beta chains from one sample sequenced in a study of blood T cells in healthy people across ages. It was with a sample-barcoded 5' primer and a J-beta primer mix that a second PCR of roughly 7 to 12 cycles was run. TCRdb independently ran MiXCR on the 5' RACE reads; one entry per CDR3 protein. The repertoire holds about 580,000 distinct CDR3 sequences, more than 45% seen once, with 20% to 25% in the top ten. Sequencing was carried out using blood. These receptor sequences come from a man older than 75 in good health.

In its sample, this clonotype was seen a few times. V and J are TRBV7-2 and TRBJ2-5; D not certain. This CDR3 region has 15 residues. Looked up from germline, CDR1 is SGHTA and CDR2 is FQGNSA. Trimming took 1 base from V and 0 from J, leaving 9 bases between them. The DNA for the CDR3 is TGTGCCAGCAGCTTAGGAAGGTACTACCAAGAGACCCAGTACTTC. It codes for CASSLGRYYQETQYF.

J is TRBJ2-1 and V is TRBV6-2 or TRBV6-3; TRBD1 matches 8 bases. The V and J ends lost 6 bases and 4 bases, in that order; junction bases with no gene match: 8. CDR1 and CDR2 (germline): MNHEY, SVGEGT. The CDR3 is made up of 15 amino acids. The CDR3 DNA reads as TGTGCCAGCAGAAAGACAGGGGCTTCTTACAATGAGCAGTTCTTC. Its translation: CASRKTGASYNEQFF.

In nucleotides, the CDR3 is TGTGCCAGCAGCCAAGATGGGGTGAAGGGCTACACCTTC. Translated: CASSQDGVKGYTF. The rearrangement links TRBV3-1 to TRBJ1-2; D gene uncertain. Germline V CDR1 and CDR2: LGHDT, YNNKEL (reference sequence). The V and J ends lost 0 bases and 8 bases respectively, with 10 bases between them. CDR3 length: 13 residues.

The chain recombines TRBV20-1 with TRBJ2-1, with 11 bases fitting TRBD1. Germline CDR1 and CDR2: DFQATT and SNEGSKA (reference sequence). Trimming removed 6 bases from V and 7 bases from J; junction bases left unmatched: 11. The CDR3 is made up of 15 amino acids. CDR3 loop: CSAPERDRGNNEQFF. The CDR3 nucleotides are TGCAGTGCCCCCGAGAGGGACAGGGGGAATAATGAGCAGTTCTTC.

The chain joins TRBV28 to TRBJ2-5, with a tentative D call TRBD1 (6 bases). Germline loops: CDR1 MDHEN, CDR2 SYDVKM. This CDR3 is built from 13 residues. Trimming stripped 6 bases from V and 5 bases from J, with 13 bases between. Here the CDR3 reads CASRHQGKETQYF. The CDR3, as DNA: TGTGCCAGCAGACACCAGGGGAAGGAGACCCAGTACTTC.

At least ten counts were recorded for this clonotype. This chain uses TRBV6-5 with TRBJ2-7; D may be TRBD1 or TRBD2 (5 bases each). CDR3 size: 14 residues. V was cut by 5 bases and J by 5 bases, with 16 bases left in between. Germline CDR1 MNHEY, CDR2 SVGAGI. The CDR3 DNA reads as TGTGCCAGCAGTCCCCGGGACCTGTACCACGAGCAGTACTTC. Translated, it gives CASSPRDLYHEQYF.

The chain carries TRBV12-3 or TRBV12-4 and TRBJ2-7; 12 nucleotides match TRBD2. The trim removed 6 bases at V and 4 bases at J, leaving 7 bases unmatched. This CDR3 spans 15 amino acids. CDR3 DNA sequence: TGTGCCAGCAGCCGACCGACTAGCGGGAGTTACGAGCAGTACTTC. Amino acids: CASSRPTSGSYEQYF.

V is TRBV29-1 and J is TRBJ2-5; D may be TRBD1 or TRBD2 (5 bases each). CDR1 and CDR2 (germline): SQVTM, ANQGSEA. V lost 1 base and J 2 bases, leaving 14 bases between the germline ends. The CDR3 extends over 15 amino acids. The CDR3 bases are TGCAGCGTTGAAGGTCCCGGGACGGCACAAGAGACCCAGTACTTC. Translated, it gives CSVEGPGTAQETQYF.

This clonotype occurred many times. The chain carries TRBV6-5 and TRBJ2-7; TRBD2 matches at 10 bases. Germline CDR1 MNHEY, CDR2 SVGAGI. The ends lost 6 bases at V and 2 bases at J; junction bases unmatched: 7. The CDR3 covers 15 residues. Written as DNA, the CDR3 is TGTGCCAGCAGGAGGATAGCGGGAGGAACCTACGAGCAGTACTTC. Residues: CASRRIAGGTYEQYF.

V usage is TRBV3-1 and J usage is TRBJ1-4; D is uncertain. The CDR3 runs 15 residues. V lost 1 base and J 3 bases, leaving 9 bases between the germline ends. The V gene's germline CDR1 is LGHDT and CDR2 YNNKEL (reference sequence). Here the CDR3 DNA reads TGTGCCAGCAGCCAAGTCGGTGGAGCTAATGAAAAACTGTTTTTT. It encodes CASSQVGGANEKLFF. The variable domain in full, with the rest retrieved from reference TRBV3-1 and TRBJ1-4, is DTAVSQTPKYLVTQMGNDKSIKCEQNLGHDTMYWYKQDSKKFLKIMFSYNNKELIINETVPNRFSPKSPDKAHLNLHINSLELGDSAVYFCASSQVGGANEKLFFGSGTQLSVL.

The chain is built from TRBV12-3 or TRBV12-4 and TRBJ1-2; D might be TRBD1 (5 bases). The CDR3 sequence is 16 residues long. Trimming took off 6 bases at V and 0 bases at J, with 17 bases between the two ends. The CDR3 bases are TGTGCCAGCAGCTCCCTGCGGGGGAAAGCTAACTATGGCTACACCTTC. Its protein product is CASSSLRGKANYGYTF.

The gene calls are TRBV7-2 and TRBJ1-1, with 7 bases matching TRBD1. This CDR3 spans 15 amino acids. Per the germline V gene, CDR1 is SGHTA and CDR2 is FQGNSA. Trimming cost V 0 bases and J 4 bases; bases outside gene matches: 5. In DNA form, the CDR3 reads TGTGCCAGCAGCTTAGCACTGGGACAGTTCACTGAAGCTTTCTTT. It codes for CASSLALGQFTEAFF.

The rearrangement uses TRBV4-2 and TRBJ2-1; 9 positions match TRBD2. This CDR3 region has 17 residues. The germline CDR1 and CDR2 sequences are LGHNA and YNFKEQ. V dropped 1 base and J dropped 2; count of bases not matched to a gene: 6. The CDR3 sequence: CASSQVLAGGAYNEQFF. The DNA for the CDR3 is TGTGCCAGCAGCCAAGTACTGGCGGGAGGGGCCTACAATGAGCAGTTCTTC.

The CDR3: CASSPWAGLETNEQFF. The CDR3 DNA follows: TGCGCCAGCAGCCCGTGGGCAGGATTGGAAACCAATGAGCAGTTCTTC. This chain connects TRBV5-1 to TRBJ2-1; D uncertain. The CDR3 runs 16 residues. V was shortened by 4 bases and J by 6 bases, with 20 bases between the two germline ends. CDR1 and CDR2 from the germline V gene are SGHRS and YFSETQ. Variable domain in full (rest from reference TRBV5-1 and TRBJ2-1): KAGVTQTPRYLIKTRGQQVTLSCSPISGHRSVSWYQQTPGQGLQFLFEYFSETQRNKGNFPGRFSGRQFSNSRSEMNVSTLELGDSALYLCASSPWAGLETNEQFFGPGTRLTVL.

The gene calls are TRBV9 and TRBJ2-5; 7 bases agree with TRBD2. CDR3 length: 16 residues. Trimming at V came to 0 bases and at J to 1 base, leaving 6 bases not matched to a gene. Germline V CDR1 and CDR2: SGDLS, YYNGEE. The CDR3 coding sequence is TGTGCCAGCAGCGTAGCACCCAGCGGGACCCAAGAGACCCAGTACTTC. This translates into CASSVAPSGTQETQYF.

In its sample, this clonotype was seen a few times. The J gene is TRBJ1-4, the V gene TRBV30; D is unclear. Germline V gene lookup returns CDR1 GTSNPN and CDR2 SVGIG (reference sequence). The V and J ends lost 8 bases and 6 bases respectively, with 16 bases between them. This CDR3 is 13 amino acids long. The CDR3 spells CALSLAGDEKLFF. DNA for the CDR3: TGTGCCCTATCCCTTGCTGGGGATGAAAAACTGTTTTTT.

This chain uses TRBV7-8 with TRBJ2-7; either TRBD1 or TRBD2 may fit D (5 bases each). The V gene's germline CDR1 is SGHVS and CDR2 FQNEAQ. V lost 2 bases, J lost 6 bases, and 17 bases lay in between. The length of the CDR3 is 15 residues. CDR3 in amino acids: CASSLRGIPRAEQYF. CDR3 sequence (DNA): TGTGCCAGCAGCTTACGGGGAATCCCCAGGGCCGAGCAGTACTTC.

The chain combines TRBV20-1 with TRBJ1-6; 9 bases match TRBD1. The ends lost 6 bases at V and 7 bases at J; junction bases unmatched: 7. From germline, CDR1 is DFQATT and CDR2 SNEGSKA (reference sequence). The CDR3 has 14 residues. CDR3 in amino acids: CSARPGQGNSPLHF. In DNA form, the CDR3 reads TGCAGTGCAAGGCCCGGACAGGGGAATTCACCCCTCCACTTT.

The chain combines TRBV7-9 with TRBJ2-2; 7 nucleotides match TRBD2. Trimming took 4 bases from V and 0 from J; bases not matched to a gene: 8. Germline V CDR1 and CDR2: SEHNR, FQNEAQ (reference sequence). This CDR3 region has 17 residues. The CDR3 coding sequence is TGTGCCAGCAGCTCCATAGCGGGCTCCTCGAACACCGGGGAGCTGTTTTTT. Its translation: CASSSIAGSSNTGELFF.

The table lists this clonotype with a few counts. The CDR3 loop reads CASSLGDREQFF. The CDR3 DNA reads TGTGCCAGCAGTTTGGGCGACAGGGAGCAGTTCTTC. This chain connects TRBV28 to TRBJ2-1; the D gene is possibly TRBD1 (6 bases). The CDR3 totals 12 residues. In germline, CDR1 is MDHEN, CDR2 SYDVKM. V lost 3 bases to trimming and J lost 10 bases, with 10 bases between them. The full variable domain, in which reference TRBV28 and TRBJ2-1 provide the parts outside the CDR3, is DVKVTQSSRYLVKRTGEKVFLECVQDMDHENMFWYRQDPGLGLRLIYFSYDVKMKEKGDIPEGYSVSREKKERFSLILESASTNQTSMYLCASSLGDREQFFGPGTRLTVL.

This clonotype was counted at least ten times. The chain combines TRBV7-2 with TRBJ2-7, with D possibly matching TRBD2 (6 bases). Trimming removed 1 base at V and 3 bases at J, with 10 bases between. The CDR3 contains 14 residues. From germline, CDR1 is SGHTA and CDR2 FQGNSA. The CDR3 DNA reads TGTGCCAGCAGCTTAGGGGCGGGGAGCTACGAGCAGTACTTC. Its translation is CASSLGAGSYEQYF. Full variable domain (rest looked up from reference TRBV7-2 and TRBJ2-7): GAGVSQSPSNKVTEKGKDVELRCDPISGHTALYWYRQSLGQGLEFLIYFQGNSAPDKSGLPSDRFSAERTGGSVSTLTIQRTQQEDSAVYLCASSLGAGSYEQYFGPGTRLTVT.

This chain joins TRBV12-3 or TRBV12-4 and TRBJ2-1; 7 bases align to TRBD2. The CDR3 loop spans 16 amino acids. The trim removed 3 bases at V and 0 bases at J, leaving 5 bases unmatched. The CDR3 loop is CASSFPSGDSYNEQFF. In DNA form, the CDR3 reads TGTGCCAGCAGTTTCCCCAGCGGGGACTCCTACAATGAGCAGTTCTTC.